The rows below give T cell receptor beta chains drawn from one sample of a study of T cells in Graves' hyperthyroidism and ophthalmopathy. TCRdb itself ran the multiplex PCR reads through MiXCR, one entry per CDR3 protein. The data hold tens of thousands of distinct CDR3 sequences, with roughly 56% observed a single time. The sample taken for sequencing was peripheral blood or thyroid tissue (not recorded which). These receptors were taken from a man aged 18 to 30 with Graves' hyperthyroidism. The CDR3 runs from the conserved cysteine through the conserved F or W.

>TRBV5-1|TRBJ1-1
CASSPWGTEAFF
>TRBV10-3|TRBJ1-2
CAITVEPQPNLGYGYTF
>TRBV11-2|TRBJ1-2
CASSRDRTNYGYTF
>TRBV4-3|TRBJ1-2
CASSQAGTDVEGYTF
>TRBV20-1|TRBJ1-1
CSATGGAGTEAFF
>TRBV7-2|TRBJ2-7
CASSLRGHYEQYF
>TRBV28|TRBJ2-7
CASSFTRQGISYEQYF
>TRBV7-2|TRBJ2-7
CASSPRPPEQYF
>TRBV7-2|TRBJ1-2
CASSARGGGGYTF
>TRBV20-1|TRBJ2-5
CSASGDQETQYF
>TRBV9|TRBJ2-5
CASSLNMNSGGQETQYF
>TRBV7-9|TRBJ1-4
CASSLKTGRTGTNEKLFF
>TRBV10-3|TRBJ2-7
CAISVTGTRAQYF
>TRBV7-8|TRBJ2-7
CASSSGQDSYEQYF
>TRBV29-1|TRBJ2-7
CSVERTGVYEQYF
>TRBV24-1|TRBJ2-5
CATSDYTSGRAWETQYF
>TRBV7-8|TRBJ1-2
CASSIPGRRYGYTF
>TRBV6-2/TRBV6-3|TRBJ1-5
CATGTVDQPQHF
>TRBV6-5|TRBJ2-3
CASRRERAYSDTQYF
>TRBV7-2|TRBJ1-1
CASSLRGPTNTEAFF
>TRBV7-8|TRBJ2-5
CASSSVAGSRETQYF
>TRBV10-3|TRBJ2-7
CAISDRGRGRAGEQYF
>TRBV5-4|TRBJ2-7
CASSLEGEYYEQYF
>TRBV7-9|TRBJ1-3
CASSRGTGGNTIYF
>TRBV5-1|TRBJ1-5
CASSKGAGQPQHF
>TRBV2|TRBJ2-5
CASSPQAVQETQYF
>TRBV20-1|TRBJ2-5
CSASLWETSGGETQYF
>TRBV12-3/TRBV12-4|TRBJ2-6
CASSWGASGANVLTF
>TRBV7-2|TRBJ2-7
CASSFGTGTYEQYF
>TRBV20-1|TRBJ1-4
CSARATATNEKLFF
>TRBV20-1|TRBJ1-2
CSALQGVYGYTF
>TRBV28|TRBJ2-2
CASRRTGELFF